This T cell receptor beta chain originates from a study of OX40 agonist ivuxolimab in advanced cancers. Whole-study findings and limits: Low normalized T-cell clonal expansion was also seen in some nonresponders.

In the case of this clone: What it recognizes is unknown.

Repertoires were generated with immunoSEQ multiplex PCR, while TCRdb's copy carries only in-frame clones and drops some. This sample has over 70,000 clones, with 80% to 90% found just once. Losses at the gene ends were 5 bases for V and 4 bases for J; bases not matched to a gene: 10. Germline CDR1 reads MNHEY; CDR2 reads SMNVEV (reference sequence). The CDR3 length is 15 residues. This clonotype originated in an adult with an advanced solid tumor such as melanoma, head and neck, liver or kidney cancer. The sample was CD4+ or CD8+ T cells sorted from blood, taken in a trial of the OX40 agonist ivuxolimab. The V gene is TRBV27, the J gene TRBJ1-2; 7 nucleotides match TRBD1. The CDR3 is CASSPSGTVPYGYTF. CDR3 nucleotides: TGTGCCAGCAGTCCCTCCGGGACAGTGCCCTATGGCTACACCTTC.